A single T cell receptor beta chain is shown here with its context. Its specificity is not known. The CDR3 regions of TCR beta were amplified from RNA transcripts. The HTBI primer set served for first-round RT-PCR of the TCR CDR3. TCRdb analysed the multiplex PCR reads with MiXCR anew, one entry per CDR3 protein. Of hundreds of thousands of distinct CDR3 sequences in the sample, roughly 14% are singletons; the top ten hold 5% to 7%. The data originate from a study of T cells in Graves' hyperthyroidism and ophthalmopathy. Broader study findings: The blood repertoire included most of the expanded thyroid clonotypes above 0.001.

Newly diagnosed hyperthyroidism, duration under 2 months, in patients aged 18 to 65. Sample collection date corresponds to first hyperthyroidism diagnosis, prior to any ophthalmopathy symptoms. The material sequenced was blood. The sequence derives from a woman aged 30 to 39 with Graves' hyperthyroidism that later progressed to Graves' ophthalmopathy.

CDR3 sequence (DNA): TGTGCCAGCTCGGCAGGGGTTTTCGGCAATCAGCCCCAGCATTTT. It encodes CASSAGVFGNQPQHF. The rearrangement links TRBV9 to TRBJ1-5; D may be TRBD1 (6 bases). The CDR3 loop spans 15 amino acids. V was trimmed by 7 bases and J by 2 bases, leaving 16 bases between them. CDR1 and CDR2 (germline): SGDLS, YYNGEE.